Only a few counts were recorded for the clone carrying this T cell receptor (beta chain). This entry is derived from a study of blood T cell repertoires in COVID-19. Seattle patients were enrolled while actively infected and followed longitudinally. Assay: immunoSEQ multiplex PCR; the TCRdb copy retains only in-frame clones and omits some. The sample consists of approximately 390,000 clones, about 90% of them appearing once. The ends lost 2 bases at V and 6 bases at J; junction bases unmatched: 9. CDR3 length: 16 amino acids. Sequencing was performed on peripheral blood. The source is a woman aged 60-75 years with COVID-19, enrolled during active disease. The genes are TRBV23-1 and TRBJ2-5, with TRBD1 identical over 10 bases. TRBV23-1 has ORF status, its function being uncertain. The CDR3 protein is CASSQPGQGDVKTQYF. Here the CDR3 DNA reads TGCGCCAGCAGTCAACCAGGACAGGGGGATGTGAAGACCCAGTACTTC.